The text below deals with one T cell receptor beta chain. V gave up 2 bases and J gave up 2 bases, with 12 bases separating them. The germline gives CDR1 MNHEY, CDR2 SVGAGI. CDR3 length: 16 residues. This sample is part of a study of blood T cell repertoires in COVID-19. Whole-study context: Acute and convalescent COVID-19 specimens originated in the United States, Italy and Spain. Sources were T cells, B-cell-depleted T cells, or PBMCs; the material itself was cDNA or gDNA.

As originally analysed: It was from reference gene primer amplification that nucleated cell counts were estimated. TCRdb's copy holds only in-frame clones and misses some; the assay was immunoSEQ multiplex PCR. V and J calls and clone size come straight from that table; D and trimming were deduced from the DNA. The sample records over 200,000 clones, roughly 87% being singletons. The chain employs TRBV6-5 and TRBJ1-4; tentatively, D is TRBD1 (6 bases). Sequencing input: peripheral blood. The clonotype originates from a man aged 40-50 years with active or convalescent COVID-19. CDR3 sequence reads: CASSYLYRATNEKLFF. CDR3 bases: TGTGCCAGCAGTTACCTCTACAGGGCCACTAATGAAAAACTGTTTTTT.